This TCR beta chain was documented in a study of blood T cells in healthy people across ages (dated by TCRdb to 2015 to 2017). A note on the overall study: Template switching captured roughly one uniquely barcoded TCR beta cDNA molecule per two T cells in model experiments. The study measured age-related changes in TCR beta repertoire diversity using deep sequencing normalized with unique cDNA molecular identifiers. The donors were split into four age groups: young (average 16 years), middle-aged (roughly 39), aged (roughly 60) and long-lived (under 85). Donors of different ages were randomly distributed across sequencing lanes to avoid experimental bias. For two donors (one aged 18 to 29 and one aged 80 or older), the study analyzed two additional independent replicas of 1 million unique cDNA reads from the same blood draw. Broad study findings and their caveats: Observed TCR beta diversity per million T cells fell roughly linearly with age, and a significant reduction was already apparent by age around 40. Observed TCR beta diversity correlated strongly with the percentage of naive T cells measured by flow cytometry. Estimates of total diversity from one million sequenced T cells were regarded as lower bounds and underestimates. Because the CMV infection status of the donors was unknown, age-related changes in expanded clonotypes may potentially have been confounded. The long-lived group showed more naive CD4+ T cells, fewer expanded clones and increased TCR diversity than the aged group, suggesting age selection. Bulk unsorted PBMC profiling prevented conclusive comparison of naive and antigen-experienced compartments.

Libraries were constructed by 5' RACE. Sequenced using an Illumina HiSeq 2500. A second PCR of about 6 to 11 cycles was run with a J-beta primer mix and a sample-barcoded 5' primer. A unique molecular identifier was introduced onto each TCR beta cDNA molecule by a template-switch 5' adaptor carrying 12 random nucleotides. At least 2.5 million CDR3-containing paired-end reads were obtained from each sample. The Mint cDNA synthesis kit, primed by a TRBC-specific oligonucleotide, was used to synthesize first-strand cDNA from all RNA. Following uracil-DNA glycosylase treatment, a first 18-cycle PCR with universal primers M1SS and BC2_uni_R was performed on all cDNA. The paper's processing steps were these. For normalization, 1 million high-quality reads, each with a distinct molecular identifier, were randomly selected from each sample. Instead of being binned into consensus sequences, reads that shared molecular identifiers were thrown out. MiTCR, run with a Q25 quality threshold and the strictest error-elimination algorithm, handled CDR3 identification, clonotype clustering and error correction. A nonparametric unseen species model using Euler transformation provided a lower-bound estimate of total TCR beta diversity. TCRdb trimmed the raw reads at Q25, called clones with MiXCR and kept productive beta chains. Each entry is one CDR3 protein sequence, shown with its most common DNA and genes. What appears here as the V and J calls and clone size reflects TCRdb's work, not the paper's. Counted in this sample were around 1,500,000 distinct CDR3 sequences; approximately 38% of them appeared once. 7.9% of the sample is in the top ten clones.

As for this clonotype: Which antigen it targets is not known. Per-base quality was not reported, and no clone a single base away is much larger than it.

The donors were roughly 38 Caucasian individuals from Russia, aged roughly 6 to 90 years, who were systemically healthy. Roughly 10 milliliters of peripheral blood were collected from each donor into EDTA-treated Vacutainer tubes. PBMCs were isolated by Ficoll-Paque density-gradient centrifugation, with at least 6.5 million obtained per sample. Trizol reagent was used to extract total RNA from PBMCs, with at least 5 micrograms per sample. Naive CD45RAhigh/CD27high T cell percentages were measured by flow cytometry on a PBMC aliquot from every donor. The TCR sequence derives from a woman between 18 and 29 years old in good health. The source material was blood.

The nucleotide sequence is TGTGCCAGCAGCCGCGAGACAGGAAGCAACGAGCAGTACTTC. Translated, it reads CASSRETGSNEQYF. The receptor chain draws on TRBV5-6 and TRBJ2-7; a tentative D call is TRBD1 (6 bases match). The CDR3 starts with the cysteine, ends with the phenylalanine, and has 14 residues. Only the CDR3 part of the read is kept: 42 bases, read in frame from the first base. V loses 4 bases, J loses 5 bases, and the germline ends lie 16 bases apart. The germline V gene yields SGHDT for CDR1 and YYEEEE for CDR2.